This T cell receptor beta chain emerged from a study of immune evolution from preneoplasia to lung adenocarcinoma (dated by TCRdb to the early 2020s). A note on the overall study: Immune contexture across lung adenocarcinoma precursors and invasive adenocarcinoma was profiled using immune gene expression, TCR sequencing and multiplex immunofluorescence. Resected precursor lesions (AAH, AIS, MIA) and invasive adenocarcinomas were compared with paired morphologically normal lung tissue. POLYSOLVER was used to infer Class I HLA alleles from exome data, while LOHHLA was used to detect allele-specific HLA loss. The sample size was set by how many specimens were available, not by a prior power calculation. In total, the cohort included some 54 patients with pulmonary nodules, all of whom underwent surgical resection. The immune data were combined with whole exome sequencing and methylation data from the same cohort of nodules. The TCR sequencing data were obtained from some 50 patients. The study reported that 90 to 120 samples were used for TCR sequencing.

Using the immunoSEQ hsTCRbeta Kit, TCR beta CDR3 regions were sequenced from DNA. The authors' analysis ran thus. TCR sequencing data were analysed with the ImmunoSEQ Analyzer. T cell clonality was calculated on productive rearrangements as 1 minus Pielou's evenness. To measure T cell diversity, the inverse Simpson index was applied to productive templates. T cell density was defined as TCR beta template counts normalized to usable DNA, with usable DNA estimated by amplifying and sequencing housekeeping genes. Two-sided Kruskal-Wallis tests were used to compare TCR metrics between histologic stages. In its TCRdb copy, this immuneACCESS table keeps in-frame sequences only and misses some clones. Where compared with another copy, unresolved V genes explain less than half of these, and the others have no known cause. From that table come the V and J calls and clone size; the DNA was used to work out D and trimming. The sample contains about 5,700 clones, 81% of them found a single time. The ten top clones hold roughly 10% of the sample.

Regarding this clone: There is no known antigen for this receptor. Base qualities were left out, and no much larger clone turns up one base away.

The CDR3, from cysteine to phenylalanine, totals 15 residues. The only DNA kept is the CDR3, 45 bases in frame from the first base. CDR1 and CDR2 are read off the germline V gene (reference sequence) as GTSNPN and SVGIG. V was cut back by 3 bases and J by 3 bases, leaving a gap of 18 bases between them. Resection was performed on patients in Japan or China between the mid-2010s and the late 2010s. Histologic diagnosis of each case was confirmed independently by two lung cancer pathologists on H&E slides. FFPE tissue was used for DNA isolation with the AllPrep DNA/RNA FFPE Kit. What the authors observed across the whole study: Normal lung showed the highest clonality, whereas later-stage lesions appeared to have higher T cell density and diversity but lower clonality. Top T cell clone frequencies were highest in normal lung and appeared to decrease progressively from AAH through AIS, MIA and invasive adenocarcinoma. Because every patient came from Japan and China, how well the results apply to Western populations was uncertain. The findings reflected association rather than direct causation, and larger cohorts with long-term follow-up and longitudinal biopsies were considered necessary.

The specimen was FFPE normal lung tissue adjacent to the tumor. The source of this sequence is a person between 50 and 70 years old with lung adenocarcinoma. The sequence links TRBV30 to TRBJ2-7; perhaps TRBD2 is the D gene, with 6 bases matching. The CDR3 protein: CAWRSGLRGFYEQYF. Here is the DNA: TGTGCCTGGAGGTCGGGCCTCCGGGGGTTCTACGAGCAGTACTTC.